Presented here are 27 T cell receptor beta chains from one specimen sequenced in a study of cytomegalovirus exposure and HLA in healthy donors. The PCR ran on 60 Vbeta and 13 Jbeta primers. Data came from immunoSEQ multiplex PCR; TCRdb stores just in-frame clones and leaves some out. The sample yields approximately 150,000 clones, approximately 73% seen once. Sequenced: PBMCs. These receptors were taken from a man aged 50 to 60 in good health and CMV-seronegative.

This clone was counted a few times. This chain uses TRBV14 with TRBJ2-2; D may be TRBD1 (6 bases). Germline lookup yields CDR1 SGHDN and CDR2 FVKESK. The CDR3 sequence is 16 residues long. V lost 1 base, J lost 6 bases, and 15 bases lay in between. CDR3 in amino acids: CASSQGKRGFPGELFF. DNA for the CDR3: TGTGCCAGCAGCCAAGGGAAAAGGGGGTTCCCCGGGGAGCTGTTTTTT. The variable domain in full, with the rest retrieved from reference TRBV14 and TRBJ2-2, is EAGVTQFPSHSVIEKGQTVTLRCDPISGHDNLYWYRRVMGKEIKFLLHFVKESKQDESGMPNNRFLAERTGGTYSTLKVQPAELEDSGVYFCASSQGKRGFPGELFFGEGSRLTVL.

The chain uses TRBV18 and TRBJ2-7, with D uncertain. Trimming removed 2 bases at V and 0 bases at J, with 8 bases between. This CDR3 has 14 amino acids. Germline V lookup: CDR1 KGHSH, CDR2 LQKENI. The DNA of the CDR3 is TGTGCCAGCTCACCAATGTCCAGCTCCTACGAGCAGTACTTC. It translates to CASSPMSSSYEQYF.

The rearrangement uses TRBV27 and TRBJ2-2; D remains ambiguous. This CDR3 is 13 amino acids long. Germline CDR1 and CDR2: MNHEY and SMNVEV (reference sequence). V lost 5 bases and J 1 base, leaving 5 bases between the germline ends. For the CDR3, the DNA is TGTGCCAGCAGTCAGGTGAACACCGGGGAGCTGTTTTTT. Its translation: CASSQVNTGELFF.

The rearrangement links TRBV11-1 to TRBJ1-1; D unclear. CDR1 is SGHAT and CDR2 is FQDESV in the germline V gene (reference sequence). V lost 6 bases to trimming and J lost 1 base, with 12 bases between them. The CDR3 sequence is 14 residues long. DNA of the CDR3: TGTGCCAGCAGGGGTGGACGGGAGAACACTGAAGCTTTCTTT. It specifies CASRGGRENTEAFF.

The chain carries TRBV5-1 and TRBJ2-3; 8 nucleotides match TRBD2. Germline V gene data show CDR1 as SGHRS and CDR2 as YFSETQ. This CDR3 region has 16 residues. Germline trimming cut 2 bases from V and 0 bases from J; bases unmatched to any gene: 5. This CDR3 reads CASSFTSGTSTDTQYF. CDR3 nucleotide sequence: TGCGCCAGCAGCTTCACTAGCGGTACTAGCACAGATACGCAGTATTTT.

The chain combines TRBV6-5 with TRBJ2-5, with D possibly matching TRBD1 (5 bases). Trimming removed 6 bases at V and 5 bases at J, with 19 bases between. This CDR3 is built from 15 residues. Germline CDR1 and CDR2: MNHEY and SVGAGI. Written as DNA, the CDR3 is TGTGCCAGCAGGGTTGGGGCAGGGTCTAGGGAGACCCAGTACTTC. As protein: CASRVGAGSRETQYF.

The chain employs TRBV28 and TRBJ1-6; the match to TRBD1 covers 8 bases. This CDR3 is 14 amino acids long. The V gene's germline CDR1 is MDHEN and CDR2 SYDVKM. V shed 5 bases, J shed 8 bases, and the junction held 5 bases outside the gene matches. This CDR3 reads CASSRDRRDSPLHF. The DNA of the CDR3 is TGTGCCAGCAGTAGGGACAGGAGGGATTCACCCCTCCACTTT.

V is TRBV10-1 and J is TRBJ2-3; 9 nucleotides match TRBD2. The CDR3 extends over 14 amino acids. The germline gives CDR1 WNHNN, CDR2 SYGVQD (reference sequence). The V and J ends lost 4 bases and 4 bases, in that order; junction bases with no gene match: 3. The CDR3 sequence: CASSASGVADTQYF. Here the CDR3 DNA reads TGCGCCAGCAGTGCTAGCGGGGTGGCAGATACGCAGTATTTT.

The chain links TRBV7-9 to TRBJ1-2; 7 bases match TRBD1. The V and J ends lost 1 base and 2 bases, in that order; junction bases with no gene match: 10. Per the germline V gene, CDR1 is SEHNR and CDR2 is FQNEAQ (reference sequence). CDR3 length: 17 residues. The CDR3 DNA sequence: TGTGCCAGCAGCTTAGTATATGGAGACAGGGCAAACTATGGCTACACCTTC. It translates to CASSLVYGDRANYGYTF.

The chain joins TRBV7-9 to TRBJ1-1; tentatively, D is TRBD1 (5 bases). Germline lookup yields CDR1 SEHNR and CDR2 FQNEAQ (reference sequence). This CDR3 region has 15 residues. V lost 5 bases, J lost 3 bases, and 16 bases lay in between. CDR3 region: CASSPWGREDTEAFF. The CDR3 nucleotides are TGTGCCAGCAGCCCATGGGGCAGGGAGGACACTGAAGCTTTCTTT.

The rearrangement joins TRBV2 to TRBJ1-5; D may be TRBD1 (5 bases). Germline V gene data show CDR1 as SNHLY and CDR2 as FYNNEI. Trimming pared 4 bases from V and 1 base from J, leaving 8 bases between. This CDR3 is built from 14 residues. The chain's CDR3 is CASSVSGSNQPQHF. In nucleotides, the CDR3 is TGTGCCAGCAGTGTCTCAGGGAGCAATCAGCCCCAGCATTTT.

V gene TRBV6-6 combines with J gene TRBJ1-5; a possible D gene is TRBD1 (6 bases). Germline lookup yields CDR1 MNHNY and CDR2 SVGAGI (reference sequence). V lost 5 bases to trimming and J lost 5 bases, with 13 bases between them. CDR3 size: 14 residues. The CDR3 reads CASSPPTGDQPQHF. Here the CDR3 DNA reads TGTGCCAGCAGTCCCCCGACAGGCGATCAGCCCCAGCATTTT.

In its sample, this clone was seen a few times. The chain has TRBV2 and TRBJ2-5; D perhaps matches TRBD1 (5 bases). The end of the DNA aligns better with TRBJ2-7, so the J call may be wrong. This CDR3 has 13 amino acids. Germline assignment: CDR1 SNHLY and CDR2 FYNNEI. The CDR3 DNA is TGTGCCAGCAGTGTAGACAGTACCTACGAGCAGTACTTC. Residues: CASSVDSTYEQYF.

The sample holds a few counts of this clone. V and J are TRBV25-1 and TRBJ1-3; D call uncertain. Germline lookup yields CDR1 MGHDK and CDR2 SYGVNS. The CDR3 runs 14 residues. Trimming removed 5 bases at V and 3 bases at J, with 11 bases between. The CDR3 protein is CASSSLRSGNTIYF. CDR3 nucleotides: TGTGCCAGCAGTTCTCTGAGAAGTGGAAACACCATATATTTT.

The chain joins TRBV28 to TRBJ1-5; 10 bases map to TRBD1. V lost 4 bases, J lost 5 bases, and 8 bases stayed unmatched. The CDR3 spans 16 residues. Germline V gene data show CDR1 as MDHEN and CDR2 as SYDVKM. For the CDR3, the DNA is TGTGCCAGCAGTTCGACAGGGGGCTCTGGGGATCAGCCCCAGCATTTT. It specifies CASSSTGGSGDQPQHF.

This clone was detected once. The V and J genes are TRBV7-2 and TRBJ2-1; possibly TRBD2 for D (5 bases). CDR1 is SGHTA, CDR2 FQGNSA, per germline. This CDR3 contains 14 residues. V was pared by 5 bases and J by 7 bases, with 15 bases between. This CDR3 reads CASSPNRGVNEQFF. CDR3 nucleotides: TGTGCCAGCAGCCCCAACCGGGGAGTTAATGAGCAGTTCTTC.

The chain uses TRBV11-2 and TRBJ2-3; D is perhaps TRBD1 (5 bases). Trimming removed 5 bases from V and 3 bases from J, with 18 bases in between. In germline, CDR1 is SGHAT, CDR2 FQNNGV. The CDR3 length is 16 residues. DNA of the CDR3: TGTGCCAGCAGCACATCGAAGGGCTCAGGGACAGATACGCAGTATTTT. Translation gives CASSTSKGSGTDTQYF. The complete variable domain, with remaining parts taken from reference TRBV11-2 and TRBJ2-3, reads EAGVAQSPRYKIIEKRQSVAFWCNPISGHATLYWYQQILGQGPKLLIQFQNNGVVDDSQLPKDRFSAERLKGVDSTLKIQPAKLEDSAVYLCASSTSKGSGTDTQYFGPGTRLTVL.

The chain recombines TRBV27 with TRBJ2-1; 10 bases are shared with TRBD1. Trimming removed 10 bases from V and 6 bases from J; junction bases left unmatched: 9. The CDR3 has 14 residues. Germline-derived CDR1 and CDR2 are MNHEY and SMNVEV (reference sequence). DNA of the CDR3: TGTGCCACCAAAGAGGGACAGGGGAGCAATGAGCAGTTCTTC. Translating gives CATKEGQGSNEQFF.

CDR3 nucleotides: TGTGCCAGCAGCGTTGCGGGACTCCGCACAGATACGCAGTATTTT. This translates into CASSVAGLRTDTQYF. The V call is TRBV9, the J call TRBJ2-3; D is possibly TRBD2 (6 bases). V dropped 2 bases and J dropped 1 base, with 11 bases sitting between them. The length of the CDR3 is 15 residues. Per germline, CDR1 SGDLS and CDR2 YYNGEE.

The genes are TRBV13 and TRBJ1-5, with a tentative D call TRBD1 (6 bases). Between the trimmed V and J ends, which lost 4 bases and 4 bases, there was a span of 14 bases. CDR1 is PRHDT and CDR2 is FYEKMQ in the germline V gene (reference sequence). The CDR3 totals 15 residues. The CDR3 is CASSWGGGANQPQHF. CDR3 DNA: TGTGCCAGCAGCTGGGGCGGGGGCGCGAATCAGCCCCAGCATTTT.

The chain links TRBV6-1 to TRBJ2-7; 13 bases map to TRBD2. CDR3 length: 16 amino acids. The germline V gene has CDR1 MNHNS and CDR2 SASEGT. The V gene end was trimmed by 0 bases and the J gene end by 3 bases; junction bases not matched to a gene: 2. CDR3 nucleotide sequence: TGTGCCAGCAGTGAAGCTCGACTAGCGGGGGGCTACGAGCAGTACTTC. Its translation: CASSEARLAGGYEQYF.

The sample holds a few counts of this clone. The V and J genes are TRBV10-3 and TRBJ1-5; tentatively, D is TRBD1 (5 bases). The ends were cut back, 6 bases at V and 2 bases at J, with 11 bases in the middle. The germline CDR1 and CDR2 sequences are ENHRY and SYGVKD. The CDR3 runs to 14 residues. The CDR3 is CAISEAGGNQPQHF. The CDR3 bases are TGTGCCATCAGCGAGGCGGGGGGCAATCAGCCCCAGCATTTT.

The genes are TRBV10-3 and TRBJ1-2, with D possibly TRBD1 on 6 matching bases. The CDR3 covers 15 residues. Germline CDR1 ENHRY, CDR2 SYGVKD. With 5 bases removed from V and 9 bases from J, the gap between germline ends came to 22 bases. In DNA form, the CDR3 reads TGTGCCATCAGTCCATGGGAGGGACATTCAAATAGCTACACCTTC. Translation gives CAISPWEGHSNSYTF.

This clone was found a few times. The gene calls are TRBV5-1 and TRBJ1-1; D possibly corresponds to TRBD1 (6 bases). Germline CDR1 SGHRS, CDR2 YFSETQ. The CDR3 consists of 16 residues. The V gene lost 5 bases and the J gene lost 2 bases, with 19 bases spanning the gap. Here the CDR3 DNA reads TGCGCCAGCAGTTTTCGCCCCGGGACACCCAACACTGAAGCTTTCTTT. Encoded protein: CASSFRPGTPNTEAFF.

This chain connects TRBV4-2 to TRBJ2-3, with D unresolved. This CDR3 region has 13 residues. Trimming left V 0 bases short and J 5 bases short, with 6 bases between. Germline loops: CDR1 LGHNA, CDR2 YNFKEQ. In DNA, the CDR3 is TGTGCCAGCAGCCAAGATAACGGAGATACGCAGTATTTT. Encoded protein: CASSQDNGDTQYF.

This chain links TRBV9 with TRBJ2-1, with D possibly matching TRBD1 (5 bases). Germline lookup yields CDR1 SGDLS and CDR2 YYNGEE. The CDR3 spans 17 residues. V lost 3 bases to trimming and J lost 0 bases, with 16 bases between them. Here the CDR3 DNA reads TGTGCCAGCAGCGCCCCTAGGAGAGACAGCTCCTACAATGAGCAGTTCTTC. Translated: CASSAPRRDSSYNEQFF.

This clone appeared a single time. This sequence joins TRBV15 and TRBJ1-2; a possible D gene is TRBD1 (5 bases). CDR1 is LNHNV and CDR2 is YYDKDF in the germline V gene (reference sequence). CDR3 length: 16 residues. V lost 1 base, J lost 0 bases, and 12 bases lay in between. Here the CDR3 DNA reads TGTGCCACCAGCAGAGGGGAGGGGAGCGCTAACTATGGCTACACCTTC. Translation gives CATSRGEGSANYGYTF.